Here is one T cell receptor (beta chain) with its context. Its antigen remains unknown. Trimming cost V 0 bases and J 7 bases, with 12 bases left between them. CDR1 LNHNV and CDR2 YYDKDF come from the germline V gene (reference sequence). CDR3 length: 14 residues. This entry belongs to a study of blood T cells in healthy people across ages. Findings of the study overall: In these data, TCR beta diversity tracked strongly with naive T cell percentage.

Caucasian individuals from Russia who were healthy and aged roughly 6 to 95 acted as donors. Every donor gave roughly 9.6 milliliters of peripheral blood. The authors ran a second PCR of about 6 to 11 cycles using a sample-barcoded 5' primer and a J-beta primer mix. TCRdb used MiXCR to reprocess the 5' RACE reads, holding one entry per CDR3 protein. The sample has roughly 1.5 million distinct CDR3 sequences, roughly 43% seen once. The sequence was obtained from a woman aged 18 to 35 in good health. The source material was blood. This sequence joins TRBV15 and TRBJ1-2; D remains unclear. The CDR3 sequence: CATSRDHTSTGYTF. The CDR3 DNA reads TGTGCCACCAGCAGAGATCATACGAGCACTGGCTACACCTTC.